Each of the 7 T cell receptor beta chains below was sequenced from the same sample in a study of PD-L1 blockade in urothelial cancer. Libraries were prepared by immunoSEQ multiplex PCR; TCRdb keeps only in-frame clonotypes and omits some of them. The table includes around 63,000 clones, about 81% detected once. Sample time point: pretreatment peripheral blood. Material: PBMCs, obtained around atezolizumab (anti-PD-L1) treatment. The receptors were gathered from a man in his 70s with urothelial cancer.

The V call is TRBV10-2, the J call TRBJ2-2; a weak D match, TRBD1 (5 bases). This CDR3 spans 14 amino acids. Trimming removed 6 bases at V and 4 bases at J, with 12 bases between. Germline loops: CDR1 WSHSY, CDR2 SAAADI. The CDR3 reads CASRDQGGTGELFF. CDR3 DNA: TGCGCCAGCAGGGATCAGGGCGGCACCGGGGAGCTGTTTTTT.

The genes are TRBV4-1 and TRBJ1-2; perhaps TRBD1 as D (5 bases). V gave up 3 bases and J gave up 8 bases, with 19 bases separating them. Germline loops: CDR1 MGHRA, CDR2 YSYEKL. The CDR3 loop spans 15 amino acids. The CDR3 DNA is TGCGCCAGCAGCCAGTCCGAAAAGAAGGGGCTCGGCTACACCTTC. Its translation is CASSQSEKKGLGYTF.

V gene TRBV28 combines with J gene TRBJ2-1; weak D call: TRBD2 (6 bases). Germline CDR1 and CDR2: MDHEN and SYDVKM. Trimming cost V 7 bases and J 0 bases, with 16 bases left between them. CDR3 length: 16 amino acids. Here the CDR3 DNA reads TGTGCCAGCACCCATGGGGCTAGCGACTCCTACAATGAGCAGTTCTTC. It codes for CASTHGASDSYNEQFF.

The chain couples TRBV29-1 to TRBJ1-2, with 8 positions matching TRBD1. Unmatched junction bases numbered 13, after V lost 6 bases and J lost 7 bases. The CDR3 has 14 residues. The germline CDR1 and CDR2 sequences are SQVTM and ANQGSEA. The CDR3 DNA sequence: TGCAGCGTCCCACCCCGCGGACAGGGAGGTGGCTACACCTTC. Its protein is CSVPPRGQGGGYTF.

V gene TRBV14 combines with J gene TRBJ1-2; 10 bases match TRBD1. V gave up 1 base and J gave up 5 bases; unmatched junction bases: 7. Germline V gives CDR1 SGHDN, CDR2 FVKESK. The length of the CDR3 is 16 residues. The CDR3 bases are TGTGCCAGCAGCCAAGTCGGACAGGGGGTAATTTATGGCTACACCTTC. Its protein product is CASSQVGQGVIYGYTF.

The V and J genes are TRBV5-1 and TRBJ1-2, with TRBD1 matching over 7 bases. This CDR3 has 14 amino acids. The germline V gene has CDR1 SGHRS and CDR2 YFSETQ. Germline trimming cut 4 bases from V and 3 bases from J; bases unmatched to any gene: 6. CDR3 amino acids: CASSEGAQDYGYTF. DNA of the CDR3: TGCGCCAGCAGCGAGGGGGCGCAGGACTATGGCTACACCTTC.

On this clone: This is likely a read error, given that the CDR3 carries no conserved phenylalanine or tryptophan at its end. Because the CDR3's place on the DNA is in doubt, the DNA is left out and the CDR3 is given as listed by TCRdb. V usage is TRBV20-1 and J usage is TRBJ2-3; TRBD1 is the table's D call and was not checked against the DNA. Ends included, the CDR3 has 11 residues. From germline, CDR1 is DFQATT and CDR2 SNEGSKA (reference sequence). The CDR3 loop is CSVSRQLFCSR.